The source of this T cell receptor beta chain is a study of cytomegalovirus exposure and HLA in healthy donors. The PCR employed 60 Vbeta primers together with 13 Jbeta primers. Some clones are missing from TCRdb's copy, which holds only in-frame ones; the method was immunoSEQ multiplex PCR. The sample yields approximately 140,000 clones, roughly 83% seen once. Germline CDR1 SGHRS, CDR2 YFSETQ. The CDR3 consists of 15 residues. The J segment lost 6 bases and the V segment lost 4 bases, leaving 10 bases of the junction unmatched. A remark on this clone: Its target is unknown.

Points from the study as a whole: An apparent linkage of common viral pathogens to several of the most significant clusters emerged in a later analysis. Analyzed later, association rates of TCRs varied across HLA loci, with DRB1 most and HLA-C fewest.

The clonotype originates from a female donor in good health and CMV-seronegative. The chain employs TRBV5-1 and TRBJ2-1, with TRBD1 identical over 7 bases. The sequenced sample consisted of PBMCs. Here the CDR3 reads CASSITRDRTNEQFF. The DNA of the CDR3 is TGCGCCAGCAGCATTACTCGGGACAGAACCAATGAGCAGTTCTTC.